These 20 T cell receptor beta chains originate from one sample sequenced in a study of human T cells and chemical hapten exposure. Time point defined: patch test 1, 2 weeks after DPC sensitization. Treatment of the sample: therapeutic diphenylcyclopropenone sensitization with weekly scalp DPC. Using its own MiXCR run on the RACE reads, TCRdb lists one record per CDR3 protein. Found here are about 340,000 distinct CDR3 sequences, approximately 6.3% of them singletons; the top ten hold less than 10%. Specimen: whole blood, collected in connection with sensitization to the hapten diphenylcyclopropenone (DPC). These receptors originate from a woman in her late teens or twenties with alopecia areata. Some clones in this sample may be carry-over from other donors' samples.

This clonotype was counted many times. The rearrangement links TRBV2 to TRBJ1-1, with D possibly TRBD1 on 5 matching bases. The CDR3 loop spans 13 amino acids. Germline V CDR1 and CDR2: SNHLY, FYNNEI. V was trimmed by 2 bases and J by 9 bases, leaving 13 bases between them. Here the CDR3 reads CASSEKWDGKAFF. CDR3 nucleotides: TGTGCCAGCAGTGAAAAGTGGGACGGGAAAGCTTTCTTT.

The table lists this clonotype with many counts. The rearrangement links TRBV5-1 to TRBJ2-2; possible D gene TRBD1, 6 bases. The CDR3 spans 13 residues. V dropped 3 bases and J dropped 6 bases, with 9 bases sitting between them. In germline, CDR1 is SGHRS, CDR2 YFSETQ. In DNA, the CDR3 is TGCGCCAGCAGCTCCCAGGGGTCCGGGGAGCTGTTTTTT. This gives the protein CASSSQGSGELFF.

J is TRBJ1-5 and V is TRBV20-1; perhaps TRBD1 as D (6 bases). The CDR3 sequence is 14 residues long. The V and J ends lost 3 bases and 5 bases respectively, with 14 bases between them. Per the germline V gene, CDR1 is DFQATT and CDR2 is SNEGSKA (reference sequence). The CDR3 is CSASRTDRDQPQHF. CDR3 DNA sequence: TGCAGTGCTAGTAGGACAGATAGGGATCAGCCCCAGCATTTT.

V usage is TRBV7-9 and J usage is TRBJ1-2; D gene unclear. V was clipped by 0 bases and J by 6 bases, with 8 bases between them. This CDR3 spans 13 amino acids. Per germline, CDR1 SEHNR and CDR2 FQNEAQ (reference sequence). CDR3 coding DNA: TGTGCCAGCAGCTTAGCGGATGGAGATGGCTACACCTTC. Translated, it gives CASSLADGDGYTF.

This clonotype was seen many times. The CDR3 is CASSSRRAFSGNTIYF. The CDR3 region has the DNA TGTGCCAGCAGTTCCCGACGGGCTTTCTCTGGAAACACCATATATTTT. The chain has TRBV12-3 or TRBV12-4 and TRBJ1-3; D uncertain. The CDR3 is 16 amino acids. The germline V and J ends were trimmed by 4 bases and 0 bases, with 13 bases remaining between them.

This clonotype has at least ten counts. The chain carries TRBV5-1 and TRBJ2-5; 7 bases align to TRBD1. Germline CDR1 is SGHRS and CDR2 is YFSETQ. CDR3 size: 15 residues. V was clipped by 7 bases and J by 1 base; unmatched bases: 10. CDR3 residues: CASGPDRAIQETQYF. Written as DNA, the CDR3 is TGCGCCAGCGGCCCTGACAGGGCCATCCAAGAGACCCAGTACTTC.

This chain joins TRBV6-5 and TRBJ2-3; 7 nucleotides agree with TRBD2. Germline V gene data show CDR1 as MNHEY and CDR2 as SVGAGI. This CDR3 comprises 15 residues. The V and J ends lost 2 bases and 2 bases, in that order; junction bases with no gene match: 4. The CDR3 region has the DNA TGTGCCAGCAGTTACCAAGCGGGGAACACAGATACGCAGTATTTT. Translating gives CASSYQAGNTDTQYF.

This chain links TRBV3-1 with TRBJ2-7, with D unclear. Trimming left V 0 bases short and J 9 bases short, with 6 bases between. CDR3 length: 11 residues. Germline assignment: CDR1 LGHDT and CDR2 YNNKEL (reference sequence). The CDR3 DNA is TGTGCCAGCAGCCAAGATCGAGGGCAGTACTTC. Translated, it gives CASSQDRGQYF.

This clonotype was recorded many times. The chain joins TRBV25-1 to TRBJ2-2; no definite D call. V lost 1 base and J lost 1, with 10 bases in between. Germline V lookup: CDR1 MGHDK, CDR2 SYGVNS. The CDR3 is 16 residues long. Here the CDR3 reads CASSESEHWNTGELFF. The CDR3 coding sequence is TGTGCCAGCAGTGAATCCGAACACTGGAACACCGGGGAGCTGTTTTTT.

This clonotype has only a few counts. The chain carries TRBV2 and TRBJ2-3; TRBD2 matches at 12 bases. The CDR3 loop spans 16 amino acids. Losses at the gene ends were 4 bases for V and 7 bases for J; bases not matched to a gene: 9. The germline gives CDR1 SNHLY, CDR2 FYNNEI. The CDR3 loop reads CASSVRLAGVSYTQYF. The DNA for the CDR3 is TGTGCCAGCAGTGTCCGACTAGCGGGGGTGTCATATACGCAGTATTTT.

This clonotype was counted many times. The chain employs TRBV29-1 and TRBJ1-1; D unclear. V dropped 5 bases and J dropped 7 bases, with 14 bases sitting between them. This CDR3 is built from 12 residues. Germline V CDR1 and CDR2: SQVTM, ANQGSEA. CDR3 sequence: CSVSGRRYEAFF. Written as DNA, the CDR3 is TGCAGCGTTTCCGGACGGAGATATGAAGCTTTCTTT.

This clonotype was counted ten times or more. V gene TRBV5-1 combines with J gene TRBJ2-5; unclear D gene. Germline CDR1 and CDR2: SGHRS and YFSETQ. There are 14 residues in the CDR3. Trimming cost V 0 bases and J 1 base, with 7 bases left between them. For the CDR3, the DNA is TGCGCCAGCAGCTTGGTGCCAGCCCAAGAGACCCAGTACTTC. Translating gives CASSLVPAQETQYF.

This clonotype was seen ten or more times. The chain employs TRBV6-4 and TRBJ2-2, with D perhaps matching TRBD2 (6 bases). V was trimmed by 6 bases and J by 3 bases, leaving 8 bases between them. CDR1 and CDR2 (germline): MRHNA, SNTAGT. The CDR3 loop spans 13 amino acids. CDR3 bases: TGTGCCAGCAGCGGGACTGACACCGGGGAGCTGTTTTTT. Its translation: CASSGTDTGELFF.

A note on this clonotype: One end of the junction fails to match germline, which may point to a read error. The chain joins TRBV7-8 to TRBJ1-1; D ambiguous. CDR3 length: 13 amino acids. Germline lookup yields CDR1 SGHVS and CDR2 FQNEAQ. CDR3 in amino acids: CASSFQRNTEASF. In DNA, the CDR3 is TGTGCCAGCAGCTTCCAGAGGAACACTGAAGCTTCCTTT.

V gene TRBV29-1 combines with J gene TRBJ2-3; D unclear. The CDR3 runs 10 residues. With 7 bases removed from V and 4 bases from J, the gap between germline ends came to 6 bases. Germline CDR1 and CDR2: SQVTM and ANQGSEA. CDR3 loop: CSAGSDTQYF. The DNA for the CDR3 is TGCAGCGCCGGCTCAGATACGCAGTATTTT.

The chain carries TRBV27 and TRBJ2-1; the match to TRBD2 covers 7 bases. V shed 3 bases and J 2 bases; nucleotides not matched to a gene: 4. Germline V gene sequence: CDR1 MNHEY, CDR2 SMNVEV (reference sequence). The CDR3 is 15 residues long. CDR3 residues: CASSLTGGPYNEQFF. Written as DNA, the CDR3 is TGTGCCAGCAGTTTGACGGGGGGACCCTACAATGAGCAGTTCTTC.

The chain joins TRBV27 to TRBJ2-6; 9 bases are shared with TRBD2. V was pared by 2 bases and J by 0 bases, with 2 bases of the junction left unmatched. The CDR3 is 17 amino acids. Germline CDR1 is MNHEY and CDR2 is SMNVEV (reference sequence). CDR3 residues: CASSLGGGASGANVLTF. The CDR3, as DNA: TGTGCCAGCAGTTTAGGCGGGGGGGCCTCTGGGGCCAACGTCCTGACTTTC.

The gene calls are TRBV9 and TRBJ1-1, with D unclear. Trimming left V 6 bases short and J 3 bases short, with 9 bases between. Germline V CDR1 and CDR2: SGDLS, YYNGEE. CDR3 length equals 12 residues. CDR3 amino acids: CASKGRDTEAFF. For the CDR3, the DNA is TGTGCCAGCAAGGGCCGAGACACTGAAGCTTTCTTT.

The rearrangement links TRBV20-1 to TRBJ1-2, with D perhaps matching TRBD1 (5 bases). The ends were cut back, 1 base at V and 0 bases at J, with 15 bases in the middle. CDR1 DFQATT and CDR2 SNEGSKA come from the germline V gene (reference sequence). The CDR3 contains 16 residues. The CDR3 sequence: CSARGDRGSPNYGYTF. In nucleotides, the CDR3 is TGCAGTGCTAGAGGCGACCGGGGCAGCCCTAACTATGGCTACACCTTC.

This clonotype was found many times. V usage is TRBV20-1 and J usage is TRBJ2-1; D might be TRBD2 (6 bases). This CDR3 is built from 14 residues. With 3 bases removed from V and 8 bases from J, the gap between germline ends came to 17 bases. Germline V gene lookup returns CDR1 DFQATT and CDR2 SNEGSKA (reference sequence). CDR3: CSARNRPGEDEQFF. The CDR3 nucleotides are TGCAGTGCTAGGAACCGACCCGGGGAGGATGAGCAGTTCTTC.